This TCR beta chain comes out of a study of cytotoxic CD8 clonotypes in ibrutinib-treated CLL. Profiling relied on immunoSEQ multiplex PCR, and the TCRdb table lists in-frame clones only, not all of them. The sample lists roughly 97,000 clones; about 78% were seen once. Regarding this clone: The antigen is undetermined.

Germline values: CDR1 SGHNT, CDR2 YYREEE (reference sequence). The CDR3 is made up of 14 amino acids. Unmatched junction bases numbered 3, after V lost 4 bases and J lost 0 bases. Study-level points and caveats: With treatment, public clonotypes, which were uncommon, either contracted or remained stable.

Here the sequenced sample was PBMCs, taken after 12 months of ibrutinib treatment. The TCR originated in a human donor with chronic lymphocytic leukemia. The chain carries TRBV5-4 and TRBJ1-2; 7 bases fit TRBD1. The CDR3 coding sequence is TGTGCCAGCAGCACGGGACAGTCTAACTATGGCTACACCTTC. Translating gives CASSTGQSNYGYTF.